Listed below are T cell receptor beta chains from one sample, sequenced in a study of blood T cells in healthy people across ages. TCRdb reprocessed the 5' RACE reads with MiXCR, giving one entry per CDR3 protein. Of about 1.5 million distinct CDR3 sequences in the sample, approximately 42% were seen once. The sample comprised blood. The receptors shown here come from a woman younger than 30 in good health. CDR3s include the opening cysteine and the closing phenylalanine or tryptophan. The D gene is left open where the match is weak. Size values are once, few and many counts, or a class for expanded clones, and some rows have none.

V gene	clone size	J gene	D gene	CDR3 DNA	CDR3 protein
TRBV9	few	TRBJ2-3	NA	TGTGCCAGCAGCGTAGGTAGGAGAGATACGCAGTATTTT	CASSVGRRDTQYF
TRBV9	few	TRBJ2-3	NA	TGTGCCAGCAGCGAGCGACACAGCACAGATACGCAGTATTTT	CASSERHSTDTQYF
TRBV29-1	NA	TRBJ2-5	NA	TGCAGCGCCCTCTCAGGGGCGATTGAGACCCAGTACTTC	CSALSGAIETQYF
TRBV4-1	few	TRBJ1-2	NA	TGCGCCAGCAGCCAAGGCCGAGGGGCTACTAACTATGGCTACACCTTC	CASSQGRGATNYGYTF
TRBV18	NA	TRBJ2-7	TRBD1	TGTGCCAGCTCACGGGACAGTCCAGGCTCCGAGCAGTACTTC	CASSRDSPGSEQYF
TRBV20-1	NA	TRBJ2-7	TRBD1	TGCAGTGCAGAGACAGGGTTTGGCGAGCAGTACTTC	CSAETGFGEQYF
TRBV6-6	NA	TRBJ1-6	NA	TGTGCCAGCAGTTACGGGGGGGCGAATAATTCACCCCTCCACTTT	CASSYGGANNSPLHF
TRBV12-3/TRBV12-4	NA	TRBJ2-7	NA	TGTGCCAGCAGACCCACCTACAATGAGCAGTACTTC	CASRPTYNEQYF
TRBV12-3/TRBV12-4	NA	TRBJ2-3	NA	TGTGCCAGCAAACCCCCTGGAGGGCCGGGAGATACGCAGTATTTT	CASKPPGGPGDTQYF
TRBV7-3	NA	TRBJ2-1	NA	TGTGCCAGCAGCACACTGGGGGGGGGCGACAATGAGCAGTTCTTC	CASSTLGGGDNEQFF
TRBV2	NA	TRBJ1-1	TRBD1	TGTGCCAGCAGTGTCGGGACAGCTAAGATGAACACTGAAGCTTTCTTT	CASSVGTAKMNTEAFF
TRBV6-5	few	TRBJ2-7	NA	TGTGCCAGCAGTTATCCAGGGTACAATGAGCAGTACTTC	CASSYPGYNEQYF
TRBV27	NA	TRBJ2-3	NA	TGTGCCAGCCAGGAACCAGGACGGGATACGCAGTATTTT	CASQEPGRDTQYF
TRBV20-1	once	TRBJ1-1	NA	TGCAGTGCCCCGCGCAATGGAGCCACTGAAGCTTTCTTT	CSAPRNGATEAFF
TRBV9	NA	TRBJ2-1	TRBD2	TGTGCCAGCAGCGTAGGTAGATCGGGGGGGCACCGCTACAATGAGCAGTTCTTC	CASSVGRSGGHRYNEQFF
TRBV20-1	NA	TRBJ2-5	TRBD2	TGCAGTGCTAGCCCGGGACTAGCGGGAAGTCCAAAAAAGACCCAGTACTTC	CSASPGLAGSPKKTQYF
TRBV2	NA	TRBJ2-2	TRBD2	TGTGCCAGCAGGGCGATAGCGGGAGTTACCGGGGAGCTGTTTTTT	CASRAIAGVTGELFF